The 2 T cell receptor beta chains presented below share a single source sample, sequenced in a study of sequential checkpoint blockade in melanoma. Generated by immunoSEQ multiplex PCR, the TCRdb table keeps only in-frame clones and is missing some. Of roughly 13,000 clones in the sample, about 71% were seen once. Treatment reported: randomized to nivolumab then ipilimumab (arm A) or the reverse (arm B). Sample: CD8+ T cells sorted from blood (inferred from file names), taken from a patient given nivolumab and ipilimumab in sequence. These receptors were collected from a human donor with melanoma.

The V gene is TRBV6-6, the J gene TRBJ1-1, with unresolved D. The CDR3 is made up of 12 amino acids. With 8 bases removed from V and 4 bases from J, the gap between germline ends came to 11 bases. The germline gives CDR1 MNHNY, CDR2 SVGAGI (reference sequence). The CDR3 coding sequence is TGTGCCAGCGGGGAGCTGGGCACTGAAGCTTTCTTT. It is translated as CASGELGTEAFF.

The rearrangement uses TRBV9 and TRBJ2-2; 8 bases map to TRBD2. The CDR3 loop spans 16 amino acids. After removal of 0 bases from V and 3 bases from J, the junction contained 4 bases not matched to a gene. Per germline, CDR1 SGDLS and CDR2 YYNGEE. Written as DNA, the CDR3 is TGTGCCAGCAGCGTAGGAGCTAGCGGGTACACCGGGGAGCTGTTTTTT. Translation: CASSVGASGYTGELFF.